These 25 T cell receptor beta chains were all obtained from the same sample, sequenced in a study of cytomegalovirus exposure and HLA in healthy donors. PCR was performed using 60 Vbeta and 13 Jbeta primers. TCRdb's copy holds only in-frame clones and misses some; the assay was immunoSEQ multiplex PCR. The table lists about 140,000 clones, approximately 70% of them singletons. Sequences were obtained from PBMCs. These receptors all stem from a woman aged 40 to 50 in good health and CMV-seronegative.

V gene TRBV6-1 combines with J gene TRBJ1-5, with D tentatively TRBD1 (5 bases). The CDR3 is 14 amino acids. V gave up 3 bases and J gave up 2 bases, with 8 bases separating them. Per the germline V gene, CDR1 is MNHNS and CDR2 is SASEGT. In DNA form, the CDR3 reads TGTGCCAGCAGTGATGGGGGGGGCAATCAGCCCCAGCATTTT. This sequence encodes CASSDGGGNQPQHF.

The rearrangement uses TRBV28 and TRBJ1-1; 8 bases agree with TRBD1. Germline values: CDR1 MDHEN, CDR2 SYDVKM. There are 13 residues in the CDR3. Trimming took 6 bases from V and 1 from J; bases not matched to a gene: 1. DNA for the CDR3: TGTGCCAGCAGAGGGACAGGGAACACTGAAGCTTTCTTT. It translates to CASRGTGNTEAFF.

The genes are TRBV19 and TRBJ1-2; TRBD1 matches at 9 bases. The ends lost 6 bases at V and 4 bases at J; junction bases unmatched: 12. CDR1 and CDR2 from the germline V gene are LNHDA and SQIVND (reference sequence). The CDR3 totals 16 residues. The CDR3 loop reads CASSPASGQGSYGYTF. The CDR3 DNA reads TGTGCCAGTAGCCCAGCGTCGGGACAGGGCAGCTATGGCTACACCTTC.

The chain combines TRBV5-6 with TRBJ2-7; D is uncertain. Germline values: CDR1 SGHDT, CDR2 YYEEEE. V was trimmed by 0 bases and J by 0 bases, leaving 7 bases between them. The CDR3 extends over 14 amino acids. CDR3 DNA: TGTGCCAGCAGCTTGGGACATACCTCCTACGAGCAGTACTTC. The encoded protein is CASSLGHTSYEQYF.

This clone showed up just a few times. CDR3 in amino acids: CASSSGTVNSPLHF. The CDR3 nucleotides are TGTGCCAGCAGCTCCGGGACAGTGAATTCACCCCTCCACTTT. V and J are TRBV5-5 and TRBJ1-6; TRBD1 aligns across 7 bases. V trimming: 3 bases; J trimming: 7 bases; junction bases outside the gene matches: 4. Germline V CDR1 and CDR2: SGHKS, YYEKEE (reference sequence). The CDR3 spans 14 residues. Complete variable domain (other parts from reference TRBV5-5 and TRBJ1-6): DAGVTQSPTHLIKTRGQQVTLRCSPISGHKSVSWYQQVLGQGPQFIFQYYEKEERGRGNFPDRFSARQFPNYSSELNVNALLLGDSALYLCASSSGTVNSPLHFGNGTRLTVT.

V is TRBV4-1 and J is TRBJ1-2, with TRBD1 matching 7 bases. The CDR3 sequence is 12 residues long. CDR1 MGHRA and CDR2 YSYEKL come from the germline V gene. The V gene end was trimmed by 6 bases and the J gene end by 8 bases; junction bases not matched to a gene: 6. The CDR3 sequence: CASSQGGSGYTF. The CDR3 region has the DNA TGCGCCAGCAGTCAGGGGGGATCCGGCTACACCTTC.

This chain connects TRBV2 to TRBJ2-5, with TRBD1 matching over 7 bases. Germline CDR1 is SNHLY and CDR2 is FYNNEI. V shed 6 bases and J 4 bases; nucleotides not matched to a gene: 2. The CDR3 has 12 residues. The CDR3 is CASRQGRETQYF. CDR3 DNA sequence: TGTGCCAGCAGACAGGGGCGAGAGACCCAGTACTTC.

The chain has TRBV10-3 and TRBJ2-1; TRBD1 agrees at 7 bases. Germline V gives CDR1 ENHRY, CDR2 SYGVKD. The trim removed 7 bases at V and 3 bases at J, leaving 9 bases unmatched. The CDR3 is made up of 15 amino acids. The CDR3 is CAITTSRDSYNEQFF. The DNA of the CDR3 is TGTGCCATCACGACCAGCCGGGACAGCTACAATGAGCAGTTCTTC.

This chain joins TRBV7-6 and TRBJ2-6, with 7 bases identical to TRBD1. The CDR3 sequence is 17 residues long. The J segment lost 4 bases and the V segment lost 5 bases, leaving 11 bases of the junction unmatched. CDR1 is SGHVS and CDR2 is FNYEAQ in the germline V gene. CDR3 nucleotide sequence: TGTGCCAGCAGCGAAACAGGGGTAGTACTCGGGGCCAACGTCCTGACTTTC. Translation: CASSETGVVLGANVLTF.

The gene calls are TRBV2 and TRBJ2-2; D possibly corresponds to TRBD2 (5 bases). Trimming left V 1 base short and J 6 bases short, with 12 bases between. The germline CDR1 and CDR2 sequences are SNHLY and FYNNEI. The CDR3 covers 15 residues. Here the CDR3 reads CASSEERVGAGELFF. The CDR3 nucleotides are TGTGCCAGCAGTGAAGAGAGGGTTGGAGCCGGGGAGCTGTTTTTT.

This clone was seen only a few times. This chain joins TRBV4-3 and TRBJ2-1, with 7 bases lining up with TRBD2. The CDR3 is made up of 16 amino acids. V trimming: 0 bases; J trimming: 10 bases; junction bases outside the gene matches: 12. The germline V gene has CDR1 LGHNA and CDR2 YSLEER. The CDR3 region is CASSQEVGRLADEQFF. CDR3 in DNA: TGCGCCAGCAGCCAAGAGGTAGGTCGACTAGCAGACGAGCAGTTCTTC.

The chain joins TRBV6-5 to TRBJ1-6; D remains ambiguous. There are 13 residues in the CDR3. Trimming stripped 4 bases from V and 8 bases from J, with 9 bases between. Germline V gene data show CDR1 as MNHEY and CDR2 as SVGAGI. CDR3 nucleotide sequence: TGTGCCAGCAGTTCATTCGCGGATTCACCCCTCCACTTT. Translation gives CASSSFADSPLHF.

The CDR3 is CASRSGLDEQFF. The DNA for the CDR3 is TGTGCCAGCAGATCGGGGTTAGATGAGCAGTTCTTC. The V gene is TRBV4-2, the J gene TRBJ2-1, with D possibly being TRBD2 (5 bases). Per the germline V gene, CDR1 is LGHNA and CDR2 is YNFKEQ. V was cut by 6 bases and J by 8 bases, with 11 bases left in between. The CDR3 consists of 12 residues.

The chain recombines TRBV7-9 with TRBJ1-2; TRBD1 matches 7 bases. Germline loops: CDR1 SEHNR, CDR2 FQNEAQ (reference sequence). The CDR3 covers 14 residues. The junction had 9 bases not matched to a gene; V was cut back by 3 bases and J by 8 bases. The CDR3 DNA is TGTGCCAGCAGCTTCGAGACAGGGAACGAGGGCTACACCTTC. Translating gives CASSFETGNEGYTF.

The genes are TRBV7-8 and TRBJ2-2; D not certain. This CDR3 has 14 residues. CDR1 and CDR2 (germline): SGHVS, FQNEAQ. V lost 4 bases to trimming and J lost 1 base, with 7 bases between them. The CDR3 loop is CASSSLRNTGELFF. CDR3 sequence (DNA): TGTGCCAGCAGCTCCCTTCGGAACACCGGGGAGCTGTTTTTT.

This chain links TRBV6-5 with TRBJ1-3; 7 nucleotides line up with TRBD1. Per germline, CDR1 MNHEY and CDR2 SVGAGI. This CDR3 contains 14 residues. Trimming removed 6 bases from V and 3 bases from J; junction bases left unmatched: 5. CDR3 sequence reads: CASSTGADGNTIYF. The CDR3 DNA reads as TGTGCCAGCAGCACAGGGGCGGATGGAAACACCATATATTTT.

The chain employs TRBV14 and TRBJ2-5; 12 nucleotides line up with TRBD2. The V gene's germline CDR1 is SGHDN and CDR2 FVKESK. This CDR3 is 17 amino acids long. After removal of 3 bases from V and 5 bases from J, the junction contained 10 bases not matched to a gene. CDR3 bases: TGTGCCAGCAGCCACCGACTAGCGGGGGCCTTCCAGGAGACCCAGTACTTC. Protein: CASSHRLAGAFQETQYF.

V is TRBV5-1 and J is TRBJ1-1; D might be TRBD1 (5 bases). Germline CDR1 SGHRS, CDR2 YFSETQ. Trimming took 0 bases from V and 8 from J, leaving 11 bases between them. The CDR3 is made up of 13 amino acids. The CDR3 sequence is CASSLAQQAEAFF. The CDR3 DNA reads as TGCGCCAGCAGCTTGGCCCAACAGGCCGAAGCTTTCTTT.

This chain uses TRBV7-9 with TRBJ2-2; a possible D gene is TRBD2 (7 bases). CDR3 length equals 16 residues. Germline V gene sequence: CDR1 SEHNR, CDR2 FQNEAQ (reference sequence). Trimming pared 2 bases from V and 5 bases from J, leaving 15 bases between. CDR3 protein: CASSLSRGAGTGELFF. DNA of the CDR3: TGTGCCAGCAGCTTATCTCGGGGGGCCGGGACCGGGGAGCTGTTTTTT.

The CDR3 nucleotides read TGTGCCAGCAGTTTCCTAGGGGACTTTGGAGTACAAGGGCTTGAGCAGTTCTTC. It translates to CASSFLGDFGVQGLEQFF. The V call is TRBV28, the J call TRBJ2-1; D possibly corresponds to TRBD2 (6 bases). CDR3 length: 18 amino acids. V was trimmed by 3 bases and J by 9 bases, leaving 27 bases between them. Per germline, CDR1 MDHEN and CDR2 SYDVKM.

The rearrangement uses TRBV5-1 and TRBJ2-3, with D maybe TRBD2 (5 bases). In germline, CDR1 is SGHRS, CDR2 YFSETQ. The V end was cut by 1 base, the J end by 0 bases, with 9 bases between. This CDR3 spans 15 amino acids. The CDR3 loop is CASSLSTGSTDTQYF. CDR3 sequence (DNA): TGCGCCAGCAGCTTGAGTACGGGGAGCACAGATACGCAGTATTTT.

CDR3 in DNA: TGTGCCACCAGCAGAGATCTGTCCAGTAACTATGGCTACACCTTC. The encoded protein is CATSRDLSSNYGYTF. V usage is TRBV15 and J usage is TRBJ1-2; D is uncertain. Trimming pared 0 bases from V and 1 base from J, leaving 9 bases between. CDR1 and CDR2 from the germline V gene are LNHNV and YYDKDF (reference sequence). CDR3 length equals 15 residues.

The rearrangement links TRBV6-1 to TRBJ1-1; D ambiguous. The germline gives CDR1 MNHNS, CDR2 SASEGT. This CDR3 has 14 residues. V was pared by 4 bases and J by 2 bases, with 11 bases between. The chain's CDR3 is CASSGGWENTEAFF. CDR3 bases: TGTGCCAGCAGTGGAGGGTGGGAAAACACTGAAGCTTTCTTT.

The J gene is TRBJ2-5, the V gene TRBV29-1; tentatively, D is TRBD1 (7 bases). CDR1 is SQVTM, CDR2 ANQGSEA, per germline. Between the trimmed V and J ends, which lost 4 bases and 0 bases, there was a span of 15 bases. This CDR3 is built from 15 residues. The CDR3 is CSVGTGDSYQETQYF. Written as DNA, the CDR3 is TGCAGCGTTGGAACAGGGGACTCGTACCAAGAGACCCAGTACTTC.

This sequence joins TRBV5-5 and TRBJ1-5, with D unclear. The CDR3 consists of 13 residues. V gave up 0 bases and J gave up 5 bases, with 6 bases separating them. Per the germline V gene, CDR1 is SGHKS and CDR2 is YYEKEE (reference sequence). The DNA for the CDR3 is TGTGCCAGCAGCTTGGTCGGGGATCAGCCCCAGCATTTT. It encodes CASSLVGDQPQHF.